A single sample gave rise to the 6 T cell receptor beta chains below, sequenced in a study of cytomegalovirus exposure and HLA in healthy donors. The PCR was carried out with 60 Vbeta primers and 13 Jbeta primers. Profiled with immunoSEQ multiplex PCR; TCRdb holds only in-frame clones, not every one. The table shows over 110,000 clones, with around 80% occurring only once. The sample comprised PBMCs. The receptors come from a man aged 35 to 55 in good health and CMV-seronegative.

As concerns this clone: At the DNA level, this CDR3 is encoded by other sequences in the same sample as well. The chain joins TRBV30 to TRBJ2-7, with TRBD1 as a possible D gene (5 bases). V lost 2 bases to trimming and J lost 4 bases, with 9 bases between them. The CDR3 has 12 residues. The germline gives CDR1 GTSNPN, CDR2 SVGIG (reference sequence). The CDR3 protein is CAWSFQGYEQYF. CDR3 sequence (DNA): TGTGCCTGGAGTTTCCAGGGATACGAGCAGTACTTC.

This clone was seen only a few times. In DNA, the CDR3 is TGTGCCAGCGGTAGCGACATTAGCTCCTACAATGAGCAGTTCTTC. This encodes CASGSDISSYNEQFF. V usage is TRBV6-1 and J usage is TRBJ2-1; a possible D gene is TRBD2 (5 bases). Trimming removed 8 bases at V and 0 bases at J, with 14 bases between. Germline values: CDR1 MNHNS, CDR2 SASEGT. This CDR3 region has 15 residues.

The rearrangement uses TRBV2 and TRBJ1-4; no clear D. Germline CDR1 SNHLY, CDR2 FYNNEI. The CDR3 is 15 amino acids. The V and J ends lost 4 bases and 8 bases respectively, with 17 bases between them. CDR3 protein: CASSVREGEEEKLFF. The CDR3 bases are TGTGCCAGCAGTGTTCGAGAGGGAGAAGAAGAAAAACTGTTTTTT.

The chain has TRBV7-6 and TRBJ1-3; 7 bases line up with TRBD1. Germline V gene lookup returns CDR1 SGHVS and CDR2 FNYEAQ. This CDR3 has 16 residues. V was pared by 4 bases and J by 4 bases, with 10 bases of the junction left unmatched. The CDR3 loop reads CASSSRGDRAGNTIYF. The CDR3 DNA sequence: TGTGCCAGCAGCTCGCGTGGTGACAGGGCAGGAAACACCATATATTTT.

The CDR3 loop is CATSRDWSEYRYEQYF. The CDR3 bases are TGTGCCACCAGCAGAGATTGGTCGGAGTACCGATACGAGCAGTACTTC. The chain has TRBV15 and TRBJ2-7; D remains ambiguous. Trimming took 0 bases from V and 4 from J, leaving 16 bases between them. Germline-derived CDR1 and CDR2 are LNHNV and YYDKDF (reference sequence). CDR3 size: 16 residues.

V usage is TRBV18 and J usage is TRBJ1-1; D unclear. The CDR3 runs 13 residues. Germline CDR1 is KGHSH and CDR2 is LQKENI. Trimming pared 3 bases from V and 7 bases from J, leaving 12 bases between. The chain's CDR3 is CASSPPGRGEAFF. The CDR3 DNA sequence: TGTGCCAGCTCACCGCCCGGGCGGGGTGAAGCTTTCTTT.